The rows below give T cell receptor beta chains drawn from one sample of a study of a mutant IDH1 vaccine in newly diagnosed glioma. Here immunoSEQ multiplex PCR was the method, and the copy in TCRdb shows in-frame clones only, minus some. The table shows more than 55,000 clones, with about 80% occurring only once. Their target antigens are unknown. Source: PBMCs, taken from a glioma patient whose treatment included an IDH1 peptide vaccine. These receptors were taken from a woman aged 18-29 years with glioma. Some clones in this sample may be carry-over from other donors' samples. CDR3s leave out the opening cysteine and the closing phenylalanine or tryptophan.

v_call cdr3_aa
TRBV5-1 ASSLDPPGEQY
TRBV13 ASSSKTSGSSIEQY
TRBV5-1 ASRADSLTYEQY
TRBV30 AWGSGGITNEKLF
TRBV7-9 ASSWTYEQY
TRBV2 ASVLGALNTEAF
TRBV4-3 ASSQVWTSGEETQY
TRBV27 ASSLSPRGTNEKLF
TRBV4-1 ASSHPGLAGGPRDTDTQY
TRBV6-1 ASSEAESGAGYGYT
TRBV5-5 ASSRSGQKETQY
TRBV15 ATSRGTLNTEAF
TRBV7-9 ASSLRDRSSGNTIY
TRBV5-1 ASSWGTLDYGYT
TRBV7-2 ASSPDGTWGYT
TRBV11-2 ASSLDSRAPGYT
TRBV29-1 SVETPTQAVRDEQF
TRBV10-1 ASSRTGNTGELF
TRBV19 ASTTSGGPYEQY
TRBV18 ASSPKRAGASYEQY
TRBV15 ATSGSGRGYNEQF
TRBV5-5 ASSLAAGRYEQY
TRBV6-1 ASSSNRDTEAF
TRBV30 AWSVPGGGARGYT
TRBV5-1 ASSLAGSGGYT
TRBV14 ASRITGDRAGELF
TRBV5-6 ASSASGFTF
TRBV21-1 ASSGQTTNYGYT
TRBV27 ASSTLARETQY
TRBV4-1 ASSPTNTGELF
TRBV7-2 ASSPPGQGFGGYT
TRBV19 ASRNTDEQY
TRBV30 AWVWDRGSAEAF
TRBV27 ASSSGGFGYT